The next 15 T cell receptor beta chains were all read from a single sample in a study of tumor-infiltrating lymphocytes in primary liver carcinoma. From approximately 490 ng total RNA, TCR beta cDNA was generated with a primer in the constant region. ARM-PCR, slightly modified, supplied the TCR beta libraries through three nested multiplex PCR rounds. TRBV1-TRBV30 forward primers paired with a C-beta reverse primer were used in the first two PCR rounds, which ran roughly 9 cycles each. MiXCR, applied by TCRdb to the multiplex PCR reads, yields one record per CDR3 protein. The sample lists hundreds of thousands of distinct CDR3 sequences; 65% were seen once. The researchers obtained blood RNA from unsorted whole blood and also extracted germline DNA. Sequenced material: peripheral blood. Receptors originate from a man aged 35 to 55 with primary liver carcinoma and hepatitis B virus infection.

CDR3 coding DNA: TGCAGCCTGGTCGCTAGCAGTGTAAATGAGCAGTTCTTC. This encodes CSLVASSVNEQFF. This chain uses TRBV29-1 with TRBJ2-1; perhaps TRBD2 as D (5 bases). The CDR3 contains 13 residues. The V end was cut by 8 bases, the J end by 7 bases, with 18 bases between. CDR1 is SQVTM and CDR2 is ANQGSEA in the germline V gene.

On this clonotype itself: A read error may be the cause here, since a much bigger clone is one base away. Given the absence of the conserved phenylalanine or tryptophan at the CDR3 end, a read error is likely. The rearrangement joins TRBV12-3 or TRBV12-4 to TRBJ2-3, with TRBD2 matching over 12 bases. The CDR3 is made up of 15 amino acids. Trimming cost V 6 bases and J 6 bases; bases outside gene matches: 7. The CDR3 DNA is TGTGCCAGCAGGGGATCCGGGACTAGCGGGGATACGCAGTATCTT. It encodes CASRGSGTSGDTQYL.

Remarks on this clonotype: A clone one base away is much larger, so this may be a read error. This rearrangement joins TRBV6-1 to TRBJ1-5, with a weak D call TRBD1 (5 bases). V shed 6 bases and J shed 1 base, with 16 bases lying between them. The germline V gene has CDR1 MNHNS and CDR2 SASEGT. The CDR3 covers 16 residues. The CDR3 loop reads CASSLVGTQSNQPQHF. CDR3 nucleotides: TGTGCCAGCAGCCTTGTGGGGACGCAGAGCAATCAGCCCCAGCATTTT.

The chain combines TRBV11-1 with TRBJ2-1, with TRBD1 identical over 8 bases. J gave up 3 bases and V 0 bases, and 4 bases lay outside the gene matches. Germline loops: CDR1 SGHAT, CDR2 FQDESV (reference sequence). There are 16 residues in the CDR3. The CDR3 DNA is TGTGCCAGCAGCTTAGCGGACAGGGCGTACTACAATGAGCAGTTCTTC. Translating gives CASSLADRAYYNEQFF.

Concerning this clonotype itself: This may stem from a read error, because a much larger clone lies one nucleotide away. The rearrangement links TRBV12-3 or TRBV12-4 to TRBJ1-5; 9 bases line up with TRBD1. The CDR3 runs 14 residues. The CDR3: CVSSLTGGNQPQHF. The CDR3 bases are TGTGTCAGCAGCCTGACAGGGGGGAATCAGCCCCAGCATTTT.

About this clonotype itself: One end of the junction varies from germline; a read error may be responsible. The chain couples TRBV5-1 to TRBJ2-3; D is ambiguous. The CDR3 totals 16 residues. Germline-derived CDR1 and CDR2 are SGHRS and YFSETQ. DNA for the CDR3: TGCGCCAGCAGCTTGGGGTTCCGCCCTCTCACAGATGCGCAGTATTTT. Amino acid sequence: CASSLGFRPLTDAQYF.

About this clonotype itself: Sequence at one end of the junction differs from germline and may be a read error. This chain uses TRBV4-2 with TRBJ2-2; TRBD2 matches 10 bases. The CDR3 has 17 residues. Germline lookup yields CDR1 LGHNA and CDR2 YNFKEQ. Here the CDR3 reads CVSSFPSGRANTGELSF. CDR3 DNA sequence: TGTGTCAGCAGCTTCCCGAGCGGGAGGGCGAACACCGGGGAGCTGTCTTTT.

This chain links TRBV11-2 with TRBJ2-7, with D perhaps matching TRBD2 (5 bases). CDR3 length equals 15 residues. Germline values: CDR1 SGHAT, CDR2 FQNNGV. V lost 2 bases and J lost 5, with 16 bases in between. CDR3 sequence reads: CASSLFEGFSDEQYF. CDR3 nucleotide sequence: TGTGCCAGCAGCTTATTTGAGGGTTTTTCTGACGAGCAGTACTTC. The full variable domain, its missing parts supplied by reference TRBV11-2 and TRBJ2-7, is EAGVAQSPRYKIIEKRQSVAFWCNPISGHATLYWYQQILGQGPKLLIQFQNNGVVDDSQLPKDRFSAERLKGVDSTLKIQPAKLEDSAVYLCASSLFEGFSDEQYFGPGTRLTVT.

V gene TRBV6-6 combines with J gene TRBJ2-1, with 12 bases identical to TRBD2. J was trimmed by 13 bases and V by 0 bases; bases with no gene match: 19. The CDR3 consists of 19 residues. Germline CDR1 reads MNHNY; CDR2 reads SVGAGI (reference sequence). This CDR3 is CASSYSLAGGSSSYTDQFF. The CDR3 nucleotides read TGTGCCAGCAGTTACTCACTAGCGGGAGGATCGAGCTCCTACACTGACCAGTTCTTC.

This chain joins TRBV28 and TRBJ2-1; 9 positions agree with TRBD2. The J segment lost 7 bases and the V segment lost 6 bases, leaving 4 bases of the junction unmatched. CDR3 length: 13 amino acids. Germline V gene data show CDR1 as MDHEN and CDR2 as SYDVKM. The DNA of the CDR3 is TGTGCCAGCAGGCCGGGACTAGCAAATGAGCAGTTCTTC. This gives the protein CASRPGLANEQFF.

Points on this clonotype: The junction departs from germline at one end; a sequencing error may be responsible. The genes are TRBV30 and TRBJ2-5; 11 bases line up with TRBD2. The CDR3 length is 14 residues. Germline V CDR1 and CDR2: GTSNPN, SVGIG (reference sequence). CDR3 amino acids: CVWTSGPPQETQYF. In nucleotides, the CDR3 is TGTGTCTGGACTAGCGGGCCCCCCCAAGAGACCCAGTACTTC.

On this clonotype itself: A clone one base away is much larger, so this may be a read error. This chain joins TRBV12-3 or TRBV12-4 and TRBJ2-7; possibly TRBD2 for D (6 bases). CDR3 size: 14 residues. CDR3 nucleotides: TGTGCCAGCAGTTTTGGGGGGATGGGACTCGAGCAGTGCTTC. Its translation: CASSFGGMGLEQCF.

This clonotype has just one count. The rearrangement uses TRBV5-4 and TRBJ2-2, with a possible D match to TRBD2 (6 bases). V was trimmed by 6 bases and J by 8 bases, leaving 11 bases between them. This CDR3 has 12 residues. Germline CDR1 is SGHNT and CDR2 is YYREEE (reference sequence). This CDR3 reads CASTRGGGELFF. The CDR3, as DNA: TGTGCCAGCACCCGAGGAGGGGGGGAGCTGTTTTTT.

With respect to this clonotype: Likely a read error: the CDR3 ends without its conserved phenylalanine or tryptophan. The chain uses TRBV2 and TRBJ2-1, with D perhaps TRBD2 (7 bases). V was clipped by 8 bases and J by 8 bases, with 19 bases between them. Germline lookup yields CDR1 SNHLY and CDR2 FYNNEI. The CDR3 extends over 14 amino acids. CDR3 amino acids: CASRSGRGMDEQFL. DNA of the CDR3: TGTGCCAGCCGCTCAGGGAGGGGGATGGATGAGCAGTTCTTA.

A remark on this clonotype: Just one base apart from a much larger clone, this may be a read error. The V and J genes are TRBV12-3 or TRBV12-4 and TRBJ2-3; D not resolved. The length of the CDR3 is 11 residues. CDR3 protein: CVSSTLDTQYF. The CDR3, as DNA: TGTGTCAGCAGTACCCTAGATACGCAGTATTTT.